These 27 T cell receptor beta chains share one sample of origin, sequenced in a study of cytomegalovirus exposure and HLA in healthy donors. The data were produced by immunoSEQ multiplex PCR, yet TCRdb's version contains in-frame clones alone and is incomplete. The sample yields fewer than 350,000 clones, around nine tenths seen once. The sequenced sample was PBMCs. The receptors derive from a woman between 18 and 29 years old in good health and CMV-seronegative.

CDR3 sequence: CASNPGSLTGELFF. As DNA, the CDR3 is TGTGCCAGCAATCCCGGGAGCCTCACCGGGGAGCTGTTTTTT. The gene calls are TRBV6-5 and TRBJ2-2, with D perhaps matching TRBD2 (6 bases). The CDR3 sequence is 14 residues long. V dropped 7 bases and J dropped 4 bases, with 13 bases sitting between them. Germline CDR1 and CDR2: MNHEY and SVGAGI.

J is TRBJ2-7 and V is TRBV14; D might be TRBD2 (6 bases). This CDR3 contains 16 residues. V was cut by 0 bases and J by 2 bases, with 14 bases left in between. From germline, CDR1 is SGHDN and CDR2 FVKESK. CDR3 sequence: CASSQEGAGRPYEQYF. The CDR3 DNA reads TGTGCCAGCAGCCAAGAAGGGGCAGGGAGGCCCTACGAGCAGTACTTC.

The chain has TRBV28 and TRBJ1-1, with 8 positions matching TRBD1. The CDR3 has 14 amino acids. J lost 1 base, V lost 6 bases, and 4 bases had no gene match. Germline V gives CDR1 MDHEN, CDR2 SYDVKM. CDR3 in DNA: TGTGCCAGCAGCCCAACAGGGGGGAACACTGAAGCTTTCTTT. Its translation: CASSPTGGNTEAFF.

The chain links TRBV18 to TRBJ1-4, with 9 bases fitting TRBD1. The germline gives CDR1 KGHSH, CDR2 LQKENI. V shed 6 bases and J 10 bases; nucleotides not matched to a gene: 12. This CDR3 is 15 amino acids long. CDR3 sequence: CASSQTGGRMGKLFF. The CDR3 nucleotides read TGTGCCAGCTCTCAAACAGGGGGCCGCATGGGAAAACTGTTTTTT.

The chain carries TRBV4-3 and TRBJ2-3; 8 bases align to TRBD2. The CDR3 totals 17 residues. V shed 0 bases, J shed 1 base, and the junction held 6 bases outside the gene matches. Germline loops: CDR1 LGHNA, CDR2 YSLEER. Written as DNA, the CDR3 is TGCGCCAGCAGCCAAGACTACGGACTAGCCGGCACAGATACGCAGTATTTT. It encodes CASSQDYGLAGTDTQYF.

V and J are TRBV9 and TRBJ2-5, with 9 bases matching TRBD1. This CDR3 has 14 amino acids. V lost 0 bases and J lost 3; bases outside the gene matches: 0. From germline, CDR1 is SGDLS and CDR2 YYNGEE. The CDR3 loop is CASSVGTGEETQYF. Written as DNA, the CDR3 is TGTGCCAGCAGCGTAGGGACAGGGGAAGAGACCCAGTACTTC. Filled out from reference TRBV9 and TRBJ2-5, the complete variable domain reads DSGVTQTPKHLITATGQRVTLRCSPRSGDLSVYWYQQSLDQGLQFLIQYYNGEERAKGNILERFSAQQFPDLHSELNLSSLELGDSALYFCASSVGTGEETQYFGPGTRLLVL.

This clone turned up a few times. V is TRBV6-1 and J is TRBJ2-1; TRBD1 is a possible D gene (5 bases). The CDR3 is 15 amino acids. CDR1 is MNHNS and CDR2 is SASEGT in the germline V gene. Trimming removed 6 bases from V and 2 bases from J, with 14 bases in between. The CDR3: CASSRDSVTYNEQFF. The CDR3 DNA sequence: TGTGCCAGCAGCCGCGACAGCGTTACCTACAATGAGCAGTTCTTC.

CDR3 amino acids: CASRPRGQSNTEAFF. CDR3 DNA: TGTGCCAGCAGGCCAAGGGGACAATCGAACACTGAAGCTTTCTTT. The genes are TRBV27 and TRBJ1-1, with D perhaps TRBD1 (6 bases). Germline assignment: CDR1 MNHEY and CDR2 SMNVEV (reference sequence). Trimming took off 6 bases at V and 1 base at J, with 15 bases between the two ends. This CDR3 is built from 15 residues.

The V gene is TRBV6-5, the J gene TRBJ1-4; D is unresolved. Between the trimmed V and J ends, which lost 2 bases and 0 bases, there was a span of 10 bases. The CDR3 is 16 amino acids. Germline loops: CDR1 MNHEY, CDR2 SVGAGI. Here the CDR3 DNA reads TGTGCCAGCAGTTACCAGTACAGAGCAACTAATGAAAAACTGTTTTTT. This encodes CASSYQYRATNEKLFF.

CDR3 nucleotides: TGCGCCAGCAGCTCCAACTTTGGGAGCGGTATCTACGAGCAGTACTTC. This translates into CASSSNFGSGIYEQYF. The chain links TRBV5-1 to TRBJ2-7, with D possibly matching TRBD2 (5 bases). V dropped 3 bases and J dropped 3 bases, with 19 bases sitting between them. The CDR3 consists of 16 residues. Germline-derived CDR1 and CDR2 are SGHRS and YFSETQ.

The chain couples TRBV7-8 to TRBJ1-4, with 9 bases identical to TRBD1. Germline CDR1 and CDR2: SGHVS and FQNEAQ. This CDR3 has 15 residues. Trimming took 5 bases from V and 8 from J; bases not matched to a gene: 9. The CDR3 coding sequence is TGTGCCAGCAGCAAGAGTGGACAGGGGAACGAAAAACTGTTTTTT. Amino acids: CASSKSGQGNEKLFF. Filled out from reference TRBV7-8 and TRBJ1-4, the complete variable domain reads GAGVSQSPRYKVAKRGQDVALRCDPISGHVSLFWYQQALGQGPEFLTYFQNEAQLDKSGLPSDRFFAERPEGSVSTLKIQRTQQEDSAVYLCASSKSGQGNEKLFFGSGTQLSVL.

The genes are TRBV6-5 and TRBJ1-2; D is possibly TRBD1 (5 bases). The CDR3 is 16 residues long. V was shortened by 2 bases and J by 8 bases, with 21 bases between the two germline ends. Germline V lookup: CDR1 MNHEY, CDR2 SVGAGI. CDR3 amino acids: CASSYRPTATMEGYTF. The DNA of the CDR3 is TGTGCCAGCAGTTACCGCCCGACAGCTACTATGGAGGGCTACACCTTC.

The rearrangement joins TRBV9 to TRBJ1-2; D gene ambiguous. Trimming stripped 2 bases from V and 4 bases from J, with 12 bases between. Germline CDR1 and CDR2: SGDLS and YYNGEE. The CDR3 loop spans 14 amino acids. The CDR3 bases are TGTGCCAGCAGCGTTGGGCAGGTCGGCTATGGCTACACCTTC. As protein: CASSVGQVGYGYTF.

This clone showed up just once. The chain links TRBV10-3 to TRBJ2-3, with 9 nucleotides matching TRBD2. This CDR3 has 15 residues. V trimming: 7 bases; J trimming: 4 bases; junction bases outside the gene matches: 9. Germline values: CDR1 ENHRY, CDR2 SYGVKD. The CDR3 nucleotides read TGTGCCATCAACCGAGCGGGAGGAAGTGCAGATACGCAGTATTTT. It yields the protein CAINRAGGSADTQYF.

V is TRBV4-3 and J is TRBJ1-4; D might be TRBD1 (6 bases). This CDR3 has 16 amino acids. Germline loops: CDR1 LGHNA, CDR2 YSLEER. V was clipped by 0 bases and J by 5 bases, with 13 bases between them. The CDR3: CASSQDGGAANEKLFF. CDR3 coding DNA: TGCGCCAGCAGCCAAGATGGGGGGGCAGCAAATGAAAAACTGTTTTTT.

CDR3 in amino acids: CASSQGASGRDLSYEQYF. The CDR3 bases are TGCGCCAGCAGTCAGGGCGCTAGCGGGAGGGACCTCTCCTACGAGCAGTACTTC. The genes are TRBV5-1 and TRBJ2-7, with 12 bases that match TRBD2. J was trimmed by 0 bases and V by 5 bases; bases with no gene match: 12. The CDR3 consists of 18 residues. Looked up from germline, CDR1 is SGHRS and CDR2 is YFSETQ.

This clone has only one observation. The rearrangement joins TRBV28 to TRBJ1-4; 8 bases are shared with TRBD1. The germline gives CDR1 MDHEN, CDR2 SYDVKM. CDR3 length equals 14 residues. Trimming at V came to 4 bases and at J to 8 bases, leaving 6 bases not matched to a gene. CDR3 amino acids: CASSSTGEGEKLFF. Written as DNA, the CDR3 is TGTGCCAGCAGTTCGACAGGGGAGGGGGAAAAACTGTTTTTT.

The chain recombines TRBV6-5 with TRBJ1-2, with TRBD1 as a possible D gene (5 bases). Germline V gene data show CDR1 as MNHEY and CDR2 as SVGAGI. V lost 5 bases and J lost 4, with 11 bases in between. The CDR3 covers 13 residues. The CDR3: CASSAGTLYGYTF. The CDR3 DNA sequence: TGTGCCAGCAGTGCCGGGACTCTCTATGGCTACACCTTC.

The rearrangement joins TRBV2 to TRBJ2-1, with D perhaps TRBD1 (7 bases). V was cut by 0 bases and J by 0 bases, with 12 bases left in between. CDR1 SNHLY and CDR2 FYNNEI come from the germline V gene. The CDR3 is 17 amino acids. CDR3 in DNA: TGTGCCAGCAGTGAAGCGAGGAGGGGGCGCTCCTACAATGAGCAGTTCTTC. It specifies CASSEARRGRSYNEQFF.

The chain recombines TRBV5-1 with TRBJ2-3, with a tentative D call TRBD2 (5 bases). Germline-derived CDR1 and CDR2 are SGHRS and YFSETQ. This CDR3 spans 15 amino acids. The V end lost 0 bases, the J end lost 0 bases, and 8 bases lay between the germline ends. The CDR3 sequence: CASSLDGISTDTQYF. In nucleotides, the CDR3 is TGCGCCAGCAGCTTGGACGGGATCAGCACAGATACGCAGTATTTT. Full variable domain (remainder filled in from reference TRBV5-1 and TRBJ2-3): KAGVTQTPRYLIKTRGQQVTLSCSPISGHRSVSWYQQTPGQGLQFLFEYFSETQRNKGNFPGRFSGRQFSNSRSEMNVSTLELGDSALYLCASSLDGISTDTQYFGPGTRLTVL.

This chain joins TRBV5-1 and TRBJ1-2; 12 bases are a match to TRBD1. This CDR3 spans 14 amino acids. The germline gives CDR1 SGHRS, CDR2 YFSETQ. Unmatched junction bases numbered 9, after V lost 7 bases and J lost 8 bases. This CDR3 is CASAPGQGAEGYTF. In nucleotides, the CDR3 is TGCGCCAGCGCTCCGGGACAGGGGGCGGAAGGCTACACCTTC. The full variable domain, in which reference TRBV5-1 and TRBJ1-2 provide the parts outside the CDR3, is KAGVTQTPRYLIKTRGQQVTLSCSPISGHRSVSWYQQTPGQGLQFLFEYFSETQRNKGNFPGRFSGRQFSNSRSEMNVSTLELGDSALYLCASAPGQGAEGYTFGSGTRLTVV.

The rearrangement links TRBV28 to TRBJ2-5, with a possible D match to TRBD2 (7 bases). The CDR3 is made up of 13 amino acids. Germline V CDR1 and CDR2: MDHEN, SYDVKM. V lost 6 bases to trimming and J lost 4 bases, with 12 bases between them. CDR3 loop: CASRKGGLETQYF. CDR3 DNA: TGTGCCAGCAGGAAGGGGGGGTTAGAGACCCAGTACTTC.

The CDR3 region has the DNA TGTGCCAGCTCACCTCTAGGTGAAGCTTTCTTT. Protein: CASSPLGEAFF. The chain uses TRBV18 and TRBJ1-1; no definite D call. V lost 3 bases to trimming and J lost 7 bases, with 6 bases between them. The CDR3 is 11 residues long. Germline CDR1 is KGHSH and CDR2 is LQKENI.

This clone turned up a few times. This chain links TRBV4-2 with TRBJ1-2; no clear D. CDR3 length: 14 amino acids. Trimming took 3 bases from V and 8 from J, leaving 16 bases between them. CDR1 and CDR2 (germline): LGHNA, YNFKEQ. The CDR3 is CASSHSTVSEGYTF. The CDR3 nucleotides are TGTGCCAGCAGCCACTCGACGGTATCGGAGGGCTACACCTTC.

The rearrangement joins TRBV25-1 to TRBJ2-3; maybe TRBD2 (5 bases). This CDR3 contains 17 residues. Germline V gene sequence: CDR1 MGHDK, CDR2 SYGVNS. V was clipped by 5 bases and J by 0 bases, with 18 bases between them. The CDR3 DNA is TGTGCCAGCAGTAACAAAGAGAGGGCCACTAGCACAGATACGCAGTATTTT. This encodes CASSNKERATSTDTQYF. The full variable domain, rest sourced from reference TRBV25-1 and TRBJ2-3, is EADIYQTPRYLVIGTGKKITLECSQTMGHDKMYWYQQDPGMELHLIHYSYGVNSTEKGDLSSESTVSRIRTEHFPLTLESARPSHTSQYLCASSNKERATSTDTQYFGPGTRLTVL.

The chain carries TRBV11-2 and TRBJ2-7; TRBD1 is a possible D gene (6 bases). Germline CDR1 is SGHAT and CDR2 is FQNNGV. The V end was cut by 2 bases, the J end by 3 bases, with 14 bases between. The CDR3 is made up of 15 amino acids. DNA of the CDR3: TGTGCCAGCAGCTTACTCAGGGGAAGTCTCTACGAGCAGTACTTC. Translating it yields CASSLLRGSLYEQYF.

J is TRBJ1-1 and V is TRBV5-1, with D possibly being TRBD1 (6 bases). The CDR3 loop spans 14 amino acids. V was shortened by 3 bases and J by 1 base, with 10 bases between the two germline ends. Germline CDR1 reads SGHRS; CDR2 reads YFSETQ. The CDR3 region has the DNA TGCGCCAGCAGCTCCCCAGGGGAGAACACTGAAGCTTTCTTT. Amino acid sequence: CASSSPGENTEAFF.